This T cell receptor (beta chain) was sequenced during a study of CD8+ T cells in alopecia areata. Treatment here: oral pan-JAK inhibitor, 5-10 mg twice daily. The CDR3 loop spans 16 amino acids. V lost 4 bases to trimming and J lost 0 bases, with 19 bases between them. Germline V gene sequence: CDR1 GTSNPN, CDR2 SVGIG (reference sequence). Once RNA had been extracted, it was reverse transcribed into cDNA to act as the sequencing template. This table comes from immunoSEQ multiplex PCR, and its TCRdb copy is limited to in-frame clones, with some not included. This table holds about 210,000 clones, 35% to 40% found once. This clone was detected only a few times.

The chain links TRBV30 to TRBJ2-7; D is ambiguous. The receptor's source is a human donor with alopecia areata. Specimen: CD4+ T cells sorted from blood, collected at approximately week 30, from a patient treated with tofacitinib. As DNA, the CDR3 is TGTGCCTGGACCCCTGGGTGGCAGACCCTCTCCTACGAGCAGTACTTC. Protein: CAWTPGWQTLSYEQYF. Variable domain in full (rest from reference TRBV30 and TRBJ2-7): SQTIHQWPATLVQPVGSPLSLECTVEGTSNPNLYWYRQAAGRGLQLLFYSVGIGQISSEVPQNLSASRPQDRQFILSSKKLLLSDSGFYLCAWTPGWQTLSYEQYFGPGTRLTVT.